The sequence of this T cell receptor (beta chain) was determined in a study of beta chain bispecific antibodies for T cell cancers. Whole-study findings and limits: Most targeted TRBV signal came from the leukemia cell line cells, not normal T cells. Versus anti-CD19, anti-TRBV12 exposure cut the TRBV12-3 share of TRBV signal by approximately 99%.

This clonotype was counted many times. Its antigen is currently unknown. TCRdb reanalysed the 5' RACE reads using MiXCR and keeps one entry per CDR3 protein. Of around 19,000 distinct CDR3 sequences listed, approximately 2% were seen once; the top ten hold about 4.9%. Expansion lasted two to three days, with either anti-CD3 antibody OKT3 or CD3/CD28 beads. Germline CDR1 SGHAT, CDR2 FQNNGV. Trimming shortened V by 2 bases and J by 8 bases, and 12 bases separated the two germline ends. CDR3 length: 14 amino acids. The V call is TRBV11-2, the J call TRBJ2-2; D remains unclear. This TCR came from a human donor in good health. Some clones in this sample may be carry-over from other donors' samples. The material was healthy donor T cells cultured with leukemia cells, obtained from a culture containing a bispecific antibody targeting TCR Vbeta12. CDR3 in amino acids: CASSLTQSPGELFF. The CDR3 region has the DNA TGTGCCAGCAGCTTAACACAGTCTCCAGGGGAGCTGTTTTTT. The full variable domain, completed using reference TRBV11-2 and TRBJ2-2, is EAGVAQSPRYKIIEKRQSVAFWCNPISGHATLYWYQQILGQGPKLLIQFQNNGVVDDSQLPKDRFSAERLKGVDSTLKIQPAKLEDSAVYLCASSLTQSPGELFFGEGSRLTVL.